This T cell receptor beta chain was identified during a study of blood T cell repertoires in COVID-19. Germline loops: CDR1 SGDLS, CDR2 YYNGEE. The CDR3 runs to 16 residues. The J segment lost 9 bases and the V segment lost 0 bases, leaving 8 bases of the junction unmatched. TCRdb's copy holds only in-frame clones and misses some; the assay was immunoSEQ multiplex PCR. Among roughly 140,000 clones, approximately 91% were seen once, and the ten largest hold less than 2%. The chain uses TRBV9 and TRBJ2-2, with 10 bases lining up with TRBD2. The specimen was peripheral blood. This TCR was recovered from a man aged 65 to 85 with acute or convalescent COVID-19. The CDR3 DNA sequence: TGTGCCAGCAGCGTAGCGGGAAGCGGGGGGGTTCGGGAGCTGTTTTTT. It is translated as CASSVAGSGGVRELFF.